The clone carrying this T cell receptor (beta chain) was observed a handful of times. This may arise from a read error, as a much more abundant clone is one base away. Trimming at V came to 5 bases and at J to 1 base, leaving 3 bases not matched to a gene. CDR1 and CDR2 (germline): SGHAT, FQNNGV. This CDR3 contains 14 residues. The entry originates in a study of blood T cell repertoires in COVID-19. Study details: T cells, B-cell-depleted T cells, or PBMCs supplied cDNA or gDNA.

Assay used: immunoSEQ multiplex PCR; TCRdb lists only in-frame clones, some missing. This table has about 82,000 clones, roughly three quarters appearing once. Patients from Seattle were sampled longitudinally, starting during active infection. This sequence joins TRBV11-2 and TRBJ1-1; 8 bases are a match to TRBD1. The receptor comes from a man aged 60 to 75 with COVID-19, enrolled during active disease. Sample: peripheral blood. The CDR3, as DNA: TGTGCCAGCAGCCAGGGGACAGGGAACACTGAAGCTTTCTTT. Its translation: CASSQGTGNTEAFF.